These T cell receptor beta chains were read from a single sample in a study of T cell responses to AZD1222 COVID-19 vaccine. Clones were sequenced by immunoSEQ multiplex PCR, and TCRdb holds only the in-frame ones, with some missing. The repertoire holds 90,000 to 140,000 clones, with more than 75% as singletons. This specimen consisted of peripheral blood, obtained on day 0 of AZD1222 vaccination. Receptor source: an adult in good health. Both conserved end residues are part of each CDR3. The order of the fields is clone size, D gene, CDR3 length, J gene, V gene, CDR3 protein, CDR3 DNA. D genes are given only for firm matches. For some rows the clone size is stated as once, few or many, or as a class when expanded; others skip it.

>once|-|13|TRBJ1-4|TRBV6-5
CASSPRPEGKLFF
TGTGCCAGCAGTCCCCGCCCGGAGGGAAAACTGTTTTTT
>-|-|16|TRBJ1-5|TRBV10-3
CAISESNPGGNQPQHF
TGTGCCATCAGTGAGTCTAATCCAGGGGGCAATCAGCCCCAGCATTTT
>-|-|14|TRBJ1-2|TRBV25-1
CASSDKGYLVGYTF
TGTGCCAGCAGTGATAAGGGGTATTTGGTTGGCTACACCTTC
>-|-|19|TRBJ1-5|TRBV12-1
CASSSHSNTGLQRYQPQHF
TGTGCCAGCAGCTCGCATTCTAATACGGGACTCCAGAGGTATCAGCCCCAGCATTTT
>-|-|14|TRBJ2-1|TRBV21-1
CASSKTAPYNEQFF
TGTGCCAGCAGCAAGACAGCCCCGTACAATGAGCAGTTCTTC
>-|-|12|TRBJ1-2|TRBV28
CASSLNLYGYTF
TGTGCCAGCAGTTTAAACCTCTATGGCTACACCTTC
>-|-|13|TRBJ1-5|TRBV2
CASCPERDQPQHF
TGTGCCAGCTGCCCAGAGAGGGATCAGCCCCAGCATTTT
>-|-|12|TRBJ2-1|TRBV29-1
CSVEKGINEQFF
TGCAGCGTTGAAAAGGGAATCAATGAGCAGTTCTTC
>-|-|13|TRBJ2-3|TRBV27
CASSLQYTDTQYF
TGTGCCAGCAGTTTGCAGTACACAGATACGCAGTATTTT
>-|TRBD1|15|TRBJ1-5|TRBV5-4
CASSPGQGVDQPQHF
TGTGCCAGCAGTCCCGGACAGGGGGTAGATCAGCCCCAGCATTTT
>-|-|16|TRBJ2-1|TRBV7-9
CASSARWQGTDNEQFF
TGTGCCAGCAGCGCCCGGTGGCAGGGGACTGACAATGAGCAGTTCTTC
>-|-|14|TRBJ1-2|TRBV19
CASNFNLANYGYTF
TGTGCCAGTAATTTCAACCTAGCTAACTATGGCTACACCTTC
>-|-|17|TRBJ2-7|TRBV6-1
CASSEGKARSLPYEQYF
TGTGCCAGCAGTGAAGGTAAGGCGCGTTCCTTACCCTACGAGCAGTACTTC
>-|-|14|TRBJ1-5|TRBV10-3
CAISEGVGGWAQHF
TGTGCCATCAGTGAGGGGGTTGGGGGATGGGCCCAGCATTTT
>-|TRBD1|14|TRBJ2-2|TRBV6-5
CASGQGVNTGELFF
TGTGCCAGCGGACAGGGAGTGAACACCGGGGAGCTGTTTTTT
>-|-|13|TRBJ2-1|TRBV7-9
CASSLSAYNEQFF
TGTGCCAGCAGCTTATCGGCCTACAATGAGCAGTTCTTC
>-|-|15|TRBJ1-2|TRBV11-2
CASSLTPMSYYGYTF
TGTGCCAGCAGCTTAACCCCGATGTCGTACTATGGCTACACCTTC
>-|-|13|TRBJ1-5|TRBV10-1
CASSESLYQPQHF
TGCGCCAGCAGTGAGTCGCTCTATCAGCCCCAGCATTTT
>-|-|13|TRBJ1-1|TRBV21-1
CASSPQGGNEAFF
TGTGCCAGCAGCCCCCAGGGGGGAAATGAAGCTTTCTTT
>once|TRBD1|14|TRBJ2-7|TRBV7-2
CASSPRQGAYEQYF
TGTGCCAGCAGCCCCAGACAGGGGGCATACGAGCAGTACTTC